These T cell receptor beta chains were read from a single sample in a study of T-cell memory formation after mild COVID-19. From the 5' RACE reads, TCRdb called clonotypes with MiXCR, one entry per CDR3 protein. Seen here are 530,000 or so distinct CDR3 sequences, about 18% observed once, and the top ten hold around 8.1%. Sequences were obtained from PBMCs or a T cell subset sorted from them (not recorded which). These receptors all stem from an adult woman who had mild COVID-19 (a few samples of this study predate the infection). Cell type and time point are not known. CDR3s include the opening cysteine and the closing phenylalanine or tryptophan. Fields, in order: V gene, J gene, clone size, D gene, CDR3 protein, CDR3 DNA. D genes are given only for firm matches. For some rows the clone size is stated as once, few or many, or as a class when expanded; others skip it.

TRBV5-1	TRBJ1-4	once	-	CASSLEPPNEKLFF	TGCGCCAGCAGCTTGGAGCCGCCTAATGAAAAACTGTTTTTT
TRBV7-9	TRBJ2-2	-	-	CASSLTVTGELFF	TGCGCCAGCAGCTTGACGGTTACCGGGGAGCTGTTTTTT
TRBV7-3	TRBJ2-1	-	-	CASSSTPKSYNEQFF	TGTGCCAGCAGCTCGACCCCCAAATCCTACAATGAGCAGTTCTTC
TRBV29-1	TRBJ1-1	few	-	CSVEDLPRVNTEAFF	TGCAGCGTTGAAGATCTTCCCAGGGTGAACACTGAAGCTTTCTTT
TRBV10-3	TRBJ2-3	few	-	CAISARESDTQYF	TGTGCCATCAGTGCCCGGGAGTCAGATACGCAGTATTTT
TRBV6-4	TRBJ2-2	-	-	CASSSRGGTANTGELFF	TGTGCCAGCAGTTCCCGTGGGGGGACCGCGAACACCGGGGAGCTGTTTTTT
TRBV4-3	TRBJ1-1	few	TRBD1	CASSQPDRDITEAFF	TGCGCCAGCAGCCAACCAGACAGGGACATCACTGAAGCTTTCTTT
TRBV7-2	TRBJ1-2	-	-	CASSPYRGVTNYGYTF	TGTGCCAGCAGCCCCTACCGGGGGGTCACCAACTATGGCTACACCTTC
TRBV5-1	TRBJ2-4	-	-	CASSRGGAAKNIQYF	TGCGCCAGCAGCCGCGGAGGGGCAGCCAAAAACATTCAGTACTTC
TRBV5-1	TRBJ2-2	few	-	CASSPSLSGNTGELFF	TGCGCCAGCAGCCCTTCGTTGTCGGGGAACACCGGGGAGCTGTTTTTT
TRBV4-3	TRBJ2-5	-	TRBD1	CASSLGTGTQETQYF	TGCGCCAGCAGCCTCGGGACAGGGACCCAAGAGACCCAGTACTTC
TRBV9	TRBJ1-4	few	TRBD1	CASSVGGQGGNEKLFF	TGTGCCAGCAGCGTAGGCGGACAGGGCGGTAATGAAAAACTGTTTTTT
TRBV12-3/TRBV12-4	TRBJ2-1	-	-	CASSQDLEGNEQFF	TGTGCCAGCAGTCAGGACTTGGAGGGGAATGAGCAGTTCTTC
TRBV20-1	TRBJ2-7	-	-	CSARPGSHQTEQYF	TGCAGTGCTAGACCCGGTTCGCATCAGACCGAGCAGTACTTC
TRBV7-2	TRBJ2-7	few	-	CASSLGRPYEQYF	TGTGCCAGCAGCTTAGGGAGGCCCTACGAGCAGTACTTC
TRBV5-5	TRBJ1-6	-	-	CASSLGGLDNSPLHF	TGTGCCAGCAGCTTGGGGGGGTTGGATAATTCACCCCTCCACTTT
TRBV29-1	TRBJ1-4	few	TRBD1	CSVARGGEKLFF	TGCAGCGTTGCACGAGGGGGCGAAAAACTGTTTTTT
TRBV6-6	TRBJ1-1	few	-	CASSLSGATEAFF	TGTGCCAGCAGTTTATCAGGGGCCACTGAAGCTTTCTTT
TRBV29-1	TRBJ1-4	few	-	CSVGQMDEKLFF	TGCAGCGTTGGGCAGATGGATGAAAAACTGTTTTTT
TRBV7-8	TRBJ2-1	few	TRBD2	CASSLVAGGSNEQFF	TGTGCCAGCAGCTTAGTTGCGGGGGGATCCAATGAGCAGTTCTTC
TRBV20-1	TRBJ2-2	few	TRBD1	CSALRDRGNTGELFF	TGCAGTGCACTTCGGGACAGGGGAAACACCGGGGAGCTGTTTTTT
TRBV6-4	TRBJ2-3	few	-	CASSRDPLGGDTQYF	TGTGCCAGCAGCCGCGACCCCCTGGGCGGGGATACGCAGTATTTT
TRBV7-9	TRBJ2-2	few	-	CASSPNRGRNTGELFF	TGTGCCAGCAGCCCAAACCGAGGGCGGAACACCGGGGAGCTGTTTTTT
TRBV7-3	TRBJ2-5	few	-	CASSLKAEGTQYF	TGTGCCAGCAGCCTCAAGGCAGAAGGGACCCAGTACTTC
TRBV5-1	TRBJ1-1	-	-	CASSLYFTGNTEAFF	TGCGCCAGCAGCTTGTATTTTACTGGGAACACTGAAGCTTTCTTT
TRBV20-1	TRBJ1-3	-	TRBD1	CSARDSEGASLNTIYF	TGCAGTGCTAGAGATTCCGAGGGGGCTTCCTTGAACACCATATATTTT
TRBV24-1	TRBJ2-1	-	-	CATSDTRGAGQFF	TGTGCCACCAGTGATACTCGGGGGGCTGGGCAGTTCTTC
TRBV4-1	TRBJ1-2	-	TRBD1	CASSRTQGTNYGYTF	TGCGCCAGCAGCCGAACACAGGGGACTAACTATGGCTACACCTTC
TRBV5-1	TRBJ2-3	many	TRBD2	CASSPGTSGGTQYF	TGCGCCAGCAGCCCTGGGACTAGCGGGGGAACGCAGTATTTT
TRBV29-1	TRBJ1-1	few	-	CSVELLSEAFF	TGCAGCGTTGAACTCCTCAGTGAAGCTTTCTTT
TRBV20-1	TRBJ2-7	many	TRBD1	CSARSRDRASYEQYF	TGCAGTGCCCGCTCCCGGGACAGGGCGTCCTACGAGCAGTACTTC
TRBV7-9	TRBJ2-3	few	-	CASSLSSGPTDTQYF	TGTGCCAGCAGCTTGAGTAGCGGACCCACAGATACGCAGTATTTT
TRBV30	TRBJ1-5	few	-	CAWSVLGTEQVQPQHF	TGTGCCTGGAGTGTACTGGGCACGGAGCAAGTACAGCCCCAGCATTTT
TRBV7-9	TRBJ1-5	many	-	CASSLETYQPQHF	TGTGCCAGCAGCTTAGAGACTTATCAGCCCCAGCATTTT
TRBV10-3	TRBJ2-7	-	-	CAISESSPGEQYF	TGTGCCATCAGTGAGTCCTCCCCAGGGGAGCAGTACTTC
TRBV7-9	TRBJ2-1	-	-	CASSETSYNEQFF	TGTGCCAGCAGCGAGACATCCTACAATGAGCAGTTCTTC
TRBV7-8	TRBJ2-7	few	TRBD2	CASSPTSGGAGVQYF	TGTGCCAGCAGCCCGACTAGCGGGGGGGCCGGGGTGCAGTACTTC
TRBV9	TRBJ2-1	-	TRBD2	CASSVGLAGASSYNEQFF	TGTGCCAGCAGCGTGGGACTAGCGGGGGCTAGCTCCTACAATGAGCAGTTCTTC
TRBV6-5	TRBJ1-2	few	TRBD1	CASRLQPGQGYGYTF	TGTGCCAGCAGGCTACAACCGGGACAGGGCTATGGCTACACCTTC
TRBV29-1	TRBJ2-1	-	-	CSVVDSYYNEQFF	TGCAGCGTTGTCGACAGCTACTACAATGAGCAGTTCTTC
TRBV7-3	TRBJ2-7	-	-	CASSLSANSYEQYF	TGTGCCAGCAGCTTAAGCGCCAACTCCTACGAGCAGTACTTC
TRBV20-1	TRBJ2-7	few	TRBD2	CSARDRTSGYEQYF	TGCAGTGCTAGAGATCGGACTAGCGGCTACGAGCAGTACTTC
TRBV5-6	TRBJ1-3	few	-	CASSIRGGNTIYF	TGTGCCAGCAGCATACGTGGGGGCAACACCATATATTTT
TRBV29-1	TRBJ1-2	once	TRBD1	CSVAQGANGYTF	TGCAGCGTTGCACAGGGGGCGAATGGCTACACCTTC
TRBV7-3	TRBJ2-2	-	TRBD2	CASSLRSRGGASGELFF	TGTGCCAGCAGCTTAAGAAGCCGCGGGGGGGCTTCCGGGGAGCTGTTTTTT
TRBV5-1	TRBJ2-1	few	-	CASSWVGTLGDDEQFF	TGCGCCAGCAGCTGGGTCGGGACTCTCGGAGATGATGAGCAGTTCTTC
TRBV24-1	TRBJ2-5	many	-	CATSAPPEGNQETQYF	TGTGCCACCAGTGCCCCCCCCGAAGGGAATCAAGAGACCCAGTACTTC
TRBV11-2	TRBJ1-2	-	-	CASSLEGPGTYGYTF	TGTGCCAGCAGCTTAGAAGGTCCAGGGACGTATGGCTACACCTTC
TRBV6-1	TRBJ2-2	few	-	CASRSRNTGELFF	TGTGCCAGCAGGTCCAGGAACACCGGGGAGCTGTTTTTT
TRBV4-1	TRBJ2-2	-	TRBD1	CASSQGTGRTGELFF	TGCGCCAGCAGCCAAGGGACAGGGCGCACCGGGGAGCTGTTTTTT
TRBV7-6	TRBJ1-4	few	TRBD1	CASSWTGATNEKLFF	TGTGCCAGCAGCTGGACAGGCGCAACTAATGAAAAACTGTTTTTT
TRBV20-1	TRBJ1-5	few	TRBD1	CSVLDLEGGFDQPQHF	TGCAGTGTCCTAGATCTTGAAGGGGGCTTTGATCAGCCCCAGCATTTT
TRBV5-6	TRBJ2-7	-	TRBD2	CASSKGTSEFYEQYF	TGTGCCAGCAGCAAGGGGACTAGCGAGTTCTACGAGCAGTACTTC
TRBV27	TRBJ1-1	-	-	CASSLKYRYEAFF	TGTGCCAGCAGTTTAAAGTACCGGTACGAAGCTTTCTTT
TRBV3-1	TRBJ2-3	-	TRBD2	CASSQEWVRREGRDTQYF	TGTGCCAGCAGCCAAGAATGGGTTCGGCGGGAGGGCCGAGATACGCAGTATTTT
TRBV7-2	TRBJ2-5	-	-	CASSFMGRVAETQYF	TGTGCCAGCAGCTTCATGGGCAGGGTGGCGGAGACCCAGTACTTC
TRBV15	TRBJ1-2	-	-	CATSRTSAAGYGYTF	TGTGCCACCAGCAGAACTTCCGCGGCGGGCTATGGCTACACCTTC
TRBV7-8	TRBJ1-6	-	TRBD1	CASSFGQVNNSPLHF	TGTGCCAGCAGCTTCGGACAGGTCAATAATTCACCCCTCCACTTT
TRBV5-1	TRBJ1-2	few	-	CASSPGGYTIDGYTF	TGCGCCAGCAGCCCTGGTGGTTATACAATTGATGGCTACACCTTC